Listed here are 24 T cell receptor beta chains from one sample, sequenced in a study of blood T cells in healthy people across ages. Primed by a sample-barcoded 5' primer and a J-beta primer mix, a second PCR proceeded for 7 to 11 cycles. TCRdb ran MiXCR on the 5' RACE reads and lists one entry per CDR3 protein. The sample carries 800,000 to 950,000 distinct CDR3 sequences, 29% recorded once. The same sample was also studied in work on T cells of mothers and their children.

Sequencing was carried out using blood. The source of these receptors is a woman aged 40 to 50 in good health.

The gene calls are TRBV7-2 and TRBJ2-1; 10 nucleotides match TRBD1. Germline trimming cut 5 bases from V and 0 bases from J; bases unmatched to any gene: 7. Germline values: CDR1 SGHTA, CDR2 FQGNSA. The CDR3 is 17 amino acids. CDR3 sequence reads: CASSRDRGFGSYNEQFF. CDR3 in DNA: TGTGCCAGCAGCCGGGACAGGGGATTCGGCTCCTACAATGAGCAGTTCTTC.

The CDR3 DNA reads as TGTGCCAGCAGCCCCAGTAGCGGGGGGGCCAAAGATACGCAGTATTTT. Protein: CASSPSSGGAKDTQYF. The V gene is TRBV7-8, the J gene TRBJ2-3; 11 positions agree with TRBD2. V lost 5 bases to trimming and J lost 5 bases; unmatched junction nucleotides: 9. The CDR3 covers 16 residues. In germline, CDR1 is SGHVS, CDR2 FQNEAQ.

The V and J genes are TRBV10-3 and TRBJ1-1; 7 bases line up with TRBD1. Germline assignment: CDR1 ENHRY and CDR2 SYGVKD. The trim removed 6 bases at V and 6 bases at J, leaving 10 bases unmatched. The CDR3 consists of 14 residues. The DNA of the CDR3 is TGTGCCATCAGGAGGACAGGTGGATTGGCTGAAGCTTTCTTT. It encodes CAIRRTGGLAEAFF.

This clonotype has a handful of counts. The CDR3 region has the DNA TGCAGTGCTAGACATTACAAGCCGGGACAGTCCTACGAGCAGTACTTC. Protein: CSARHYKPGQSYEQYF. This chain joins TRBV20-1 and TRBJ2-7, with 7 nucleotides matching TRBD1. The germline V gene encodes CDR1 DFQATT and CDR2 SNEGSKA (reference sequence). The CDR3 loop spans 16 amino acids. The V gene end was trimmed by 2 bases and the J gene end by 1 base; junction bases not matched to a gene: 11.

This clonotype was seen ten or more times. V gene TRBV14 combines with J gene TRBJ2-6; 10 bases are shared with TRBD1. The ends lost 4 bases at V and 6 bases at J; junction bases unmatched: 30. Germline V gene sequence: CDR1 SGHDN, CDR2 FVKESK. The CDR3 loop spans 24 amino acids. CDR3 loop: CASSRRAWTGGTRDLLRKANVLTF. For the CDR3, the DNA is TGTGCCAGCAGCCGGCGGGCCTGGACAGGGGGAACCCGGGACCTCCTTAGGAAGGCCAACGTCCTGACTTTC.

This clonotype was observed a handful of times. V usage is TRBV20-1 and J usage is TRBJ1-5; 9 bases map to TRBD1. Germline CDR1 and CDR2: DFQATT and SNEGSKA (reference sequence). V was pared by 5 bases and J by 5 bases, with 4 bases of the junction left unmatched. This CDR3 contains 13 residues. The CDR3 sequence is CSADRGWDQPQHF. For the CDR3, the DNA is TGCAGTGCTGACAGGGGGTGGGATCAGCCCCAGCATTTT.

The chain has TRBV6-6 and TRBJ1-1; the D is unclear. V gave up 2 bases and J gave up 4 bases, with 11 bases separating them. The CDR3 consists of 14 residues. CDR1 MNHNY and CDR2 SVGAGI come from the germline V gene (reference sequence). The CDR3, as DNA: TGTGCCAGCAGTTACCCCCGGACGGGCACTGAAGCTTTCTTT. Translated, it gives CASSYPRTGTEAFF.

The J gene is TRBJ1-1, the V gene TRBV29-1; unclear D gene. The V end lost 3 bases, the J end lost 0 bases, and 8 bases lay between the germline ends. Germline V gene data show CDR1 as SQVTM and CDR2 as ANQGSEA. This CDR3 spans 13 amino acids. Here the CDR3 reads CSVESQVNTEAFF. CDR3 bases: TGCAGCGTTGAGAGCCAGGTGAACACTGAAGCTTTCTTT.

There are a few counts of this clonotype. This rearrangement joins TRBV7-8 to TRBJ2-3; the D call may be TRBD1 or TRBD2 (5 bases each). The CDR3 spans 16 residues. Trimming shortened V by 4 bases and J by 3 bases, and 17 bases separated the two germline ends. Germline lookup yields CDR1 SGHVS and CDR2 FQNEAQ. The CDR3 spells CASSSRDPQFTDTQYF. The CDR3 nucleotides are TGTGCCAGCAGCTCCCGGGACCCACAATTTACAGATACGCAGTATTTT.

Worth noting for this clonotype: At one of its ends the junction is not consistent with the germline gene, which may arise from a read error. The chain uses TRBV7-2 and TRBJ2-4; D is unclear. TRBJ2-7 matches the DNA end more closely, so the J call is doubtful. Germline V gene lookup returns CDR1 SGHTA and CDR2 FQGNSA. The CDR3 contains 14 residues. The CDR3 here is CAGSLDNGGGEQYF. CDR3 nucleotide sequence: TGTGCCGGCAGCTTAGACAATGGCGGCGGCGAGCAGTACTTC.

This clonotype was seen a few times. The V and J genes are TRBV7-2 and TRBJ2-3, with TRBD2 matching 13 bases. V was clipped by 6 bases and J by 4 bases; unmatched bases: 10. Germline lookup yields CDR1 SGHTA and CDR2 FQGNSA. There are 17 residues in the CDR3. CDR3 bases: TGTGCCAGCAGTCCAACCCAACTAGCGGGGGGGGCAGATACGCAGTATTTT. It translates to CASSPTQLAGGADTQYF.

This chain joins TRBV5-1 and TRBJ2-7; D uncertain. Near its end, the DNA agrees better with TRBJ2-5, so the J call may be wrong. CDR1 is SGHRS and CDR2 is YFSETQ in the germline V gene. This CDR3 has 15 residues. The CDR3 DNA is TGCGCCAGCAACGCACTTGCCCTCGGCGGAGAGACCCAGTACTTC. This sequence encodes CASNALALGGETQYF.

The chain has TRBV11-3 and TRBJ2-7; possibly TRBD1 or TRBD2 for D (5 bases each). The CDR3 is made up of 15 amino acids. The V and J ends lost 3 bases and 7 bases respectively, with 19 bases between them. Germline CDR1 and CDR2: SGHNT and YENEEA. This CDR3 is CASSFAQGRYNEQYF. DNA of the CDR3: TGTGCCAGCAGCTTTGCCCAGGGACGGTACAATGAGCAGTACTTC.

This clonotype was seen a single time. This rearrangement joins TRBV19 to TRBJ2-7; no reliable D call. From germline, CDR1 is LNHDA and CDR2 SQIVND (reference sequence). The V end lost 3 bases, the J end lost 6 bases, and 15 bases lay between the germline ends. The CDR3 sequence is 14 residues long. DNA for the CDR3: TGTGCCAGTAGTATTGGTCAGGAAGGCTGCGAGCAGTACTTC. Amino acids: CASSIGQEGCEQYF.

Concerning this clonotype: This may arise from a read error, as a much more abundant clone is one base away. The chain employs TRBV10-3 and TRBJ2-7; 9 bases align to TRBD2. V lost 8 bases and J lost 0; bases outside the gene matches: 11. This CDR3 comprises 16 residues. From germline, CDR1 is ENHRY and CDR2 SYGVKD. CDR3 loop: CAILAGPFTDSYEQYF. CDR3 in DNA: TGTGCCATCCTAGCGGGGCCATTTACCGACTCCTACGAGCAGTACTTC.

This clonotype was observed a handful of times. This may be a read error, as it is one base from a much larger clone. V is TRBV20-1 and J is TRBJ2-5; D might be TRBD2 (5 bases). There are 12 residues in the CDR3. Per germline, CDR1 DFQATT and CDR2 SNEGSKA (reference sequence). In DNA form, the CDR3 reads TGCAGGGCTATCCCTAGCTTGGAGACCCAGTACTTC. Its protein is CRAIPSLETQYF.

On this clonotype: A read error may produce the germline difference seen at one junction end. V and J are TRBV20-1 and TRBJ2-2, with D possibly TRBD1 on 6 matching bases. The germline CDR1 and CDR2 sequences are DFQATT and SNEGSKA (reference sequence). The CDR3 has 14 amino acids. CDR3 sequence reads: CSARRGSNTGVLFF. DNA for the CDR3: TGCAGTGCTAGAAGGGGGAGCAACACCGGGGTGCTGTTTTTT.

This chain connects TRBV4-3 to TRBJ1-2; 7 bases agree with TRBD1. Germline CDR1 is LGHNA and CDR2 is YSLEER. Trimming cost V 4 bases and J 3 bases; bases outside gene matches: 2. The CDR3 totals 13 residues. CDR3 DNA sequence: TGCGCCAGCAGCCGAGGACAGGACTATGGCTACACCTTC. It is translated as CASSRGQDYGYTF.

This clonotype was detected only a few times. The chain couples TRBV9 to TRBJ2-7; tentative D call: TRBD1 (5 bases). In germline, CDR1 is SGDLS, CDR2 YYNGEE. CDR3 length: 14 residues. Trimming shortened V by 1 base and J by 2 bases, and 10 bases separated the two germline ends. CDR3 DNA sequence: TGTGCCAGCAGCGTACTAGGGGTTCCCTACGAGCAGTACTTC. It encodes CASSVLGVPYEQYF.

This clonotype was seen more than once but under ten times. The CDR3 sequence: CASSFSGGAGREAFF. The CDR3 coding sequence is TGTGCCAGCAGCTTTAGCGGGGGGGCAGGCCGTGAAGCTTTCTTT. The chain combines TRBV7-2 with TRBJ1-1, with D tentatively TRBD1 (6 bases). The CDR3 has 15 residues. Germline CDR1 is SGHTA and CDR2 is FQGNSA. Trimming shortened V by 3 bases and J by 7 bases, and 18 bases separated the two germline ends.

This clonotype came up many times. This sequence joins TRBV7-2 and TRBJ1-2; D possibly corresponds to TRBD1 (5 bases). V was clipped by 5 bases and J by 8 bases, with 12 bases between them. There are 12 residues in the CDR3. The V gene's germline CDR1 is SGHTA and CDR2 FQGNSA. Written as DNA, the CDR3 is TGTGCCAGCAGCCGATACAAGGGGGGCTACACCTTC. As protein: CASSRYKGGYTF. Complete variable domain (other parts from reference TRBV7-2 and TRBJ1-2): GAGVSQSPSNKVTEKGKDVELRCDPISGHTALYWYRQSLGQGLEFLIYFQGNSAPDKSGLPSDRFSAERTGGSVSTLTIQRTQQEDSAVYLCASSRYKGGYTFGSGTRLTVV.

The chain employs TRBV7-9 and TRBJ2-5; the match to TRBD1 covers 8 bases. The germline V gene encodes CDR1 SEHNR and CDR2 FQNEAQ (reference sequence). The CDR3 runs 14 residues. V shed 5 bases, J shed 5 bases, and the junction held 7 bases outside the gene matches. CDR3 in DNA: TGTGCCAGCAGCCTGCCGGACAGGGCGGAGACCCAGTACTTC. This translates into CASSLPDRAETQYF. The full variable domain, with the rest looked up from reference TRBV7-9 and TRBJ2-5, is DTGVSQNPRHKITKRGQNVTFRCDPISEHNRLYWYRQTLGQGPEFLTYFQNEAQLEKSRLLSDRFSAERPKGSFSTLEIQRTEQGDSAMYLCASSLPDRAETQYFGPGTRLLVL.

This clonotype showed up just a few times. The rearrangement joins TRBV6-4 to TRBJ2-1; weak D call: TRBD2 (7 bases). V was pared by 3 bases and J by 1 base, with 13 bases between. Germline CDR1 is MRHNA and CDR2 is SNTAGT. The CDR3 extends over 16 amino acids. The CDR3 is CASSERRGGSYNEQFF. The CDR3 nucleotides read TGTGCCAGCAGTGAAAGGAGGGGGGGATCCTACAATGAGCAGTTCTTC.

This rearrangement joins TRBV28 to TRBJ1-4; 8 bases line up with TRBD1. This CDR3 has 14 residues. V shed 4 bases and J 8 bases; nucleotides not matched to a gene: 6. In germline, CDR1 is MDHEN, CDR2 SYDVKM. CDR3 amino acids: CASSYPGGQEKLFF. The CDR3 coding sequence is TGTGCCAGCAGTTACCCAGGGGGCCAGGAAAAACTGTTTTTT.